This T cell receptor (beta chain) was observed in a study of Graves' ophthalmopathy and Graves' hyperthyroidism. On the study more broadly: Calling hyperthyroidism stable required that no ophthalmopathy show up within 18 months of follow-up. Findings and limits, study-wide: A roughly 80% specificity and roughly 90% sensitivity were achieved by a 13-signature model that separated ophthalmopathy from stable hyperthyroidism.

This clonotype was seen many times. What it binds is not known. Scientists amplified the TCR beta CDR3 regions from RNA transcripts. After a first-round RT-PCR with HTBI primers, a second-round multiplex PCR was run. TCRdb ran MiXCR on the multiplex PCR reads and lists one entry per CDR3 protein. Among over a million distinct CDR3 sequences listed, 35% to 45% were seen once. The ends were cut back, 5 bases at V and 1 base at J, with 9 bases in the middle. CDR1 DFQATT and CDR2 SNEGSKA come from the germline V gene (reference sequence). This CDR3 region has 14 residues. This clonotype originated in an adult man with Graves' hyperthyroidism. The rearrangement links TRBV20-1 to TRBJ2-6; D call uncertain. Sequenced input: peripheral blood or thyroid tissue (not recorded which). The CDR3 region is CSAPPLSGANVLTF. CDR3 bases: TGCAGTGCTCCGCCATTGTCTGGGGCCAACGTCCTGACTTTC.